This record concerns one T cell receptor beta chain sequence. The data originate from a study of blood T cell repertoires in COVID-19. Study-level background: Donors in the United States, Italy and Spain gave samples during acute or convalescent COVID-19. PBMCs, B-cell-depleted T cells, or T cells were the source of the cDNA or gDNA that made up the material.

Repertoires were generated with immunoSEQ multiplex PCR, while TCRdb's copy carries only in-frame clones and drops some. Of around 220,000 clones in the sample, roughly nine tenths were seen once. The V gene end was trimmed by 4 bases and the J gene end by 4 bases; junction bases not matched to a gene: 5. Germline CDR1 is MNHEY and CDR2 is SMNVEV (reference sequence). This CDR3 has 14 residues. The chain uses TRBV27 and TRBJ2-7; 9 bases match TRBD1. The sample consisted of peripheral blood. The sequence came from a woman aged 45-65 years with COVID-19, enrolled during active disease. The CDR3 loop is CASSYSGTGYEQYF. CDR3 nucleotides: TGTGCCAGCAGTTACTCCGGGACAGGGTACGAGCAGTACTTC.